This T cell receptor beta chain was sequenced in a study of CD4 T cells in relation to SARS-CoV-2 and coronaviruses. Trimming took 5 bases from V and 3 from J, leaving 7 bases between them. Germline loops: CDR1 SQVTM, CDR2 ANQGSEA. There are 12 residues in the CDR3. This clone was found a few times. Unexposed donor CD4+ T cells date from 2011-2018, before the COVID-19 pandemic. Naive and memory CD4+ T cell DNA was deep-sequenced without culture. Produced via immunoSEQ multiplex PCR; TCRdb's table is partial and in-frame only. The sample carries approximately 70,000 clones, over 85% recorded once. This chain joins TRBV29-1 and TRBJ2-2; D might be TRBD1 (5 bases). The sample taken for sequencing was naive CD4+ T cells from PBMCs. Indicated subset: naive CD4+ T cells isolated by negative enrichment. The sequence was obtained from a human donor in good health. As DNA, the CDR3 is TGCAGCGTTACCAGGGACACCGGGGAGCTGTTTTTT. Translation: CSVTRDTGELFF.